Below, 29 T cell receptor beta chains from the same sample are listed, as sequenced in a study of T-cell memory formation after mild COVID-19. One entry per CDR3 protein, called by TCRdb with MiXCR from the 5' RACE reads. The sample holds some 6,800 distinct CDR3 sequences, 58% seen once. The specimen was PBMCs or a T cell subset sorted from them (not recorded which). These receptors all stem from an adult who had mild COVID-19 (a few samples of this study predate the infection). Cell type and time point are not known.

The chain carries TRBV12-3 or TRBV12-4 and TRBJ2-3; 7 positions match TRBD1. The CDR3 runs to 15 residues. V shed 6 bases, J shed 4 bases, and the junction held 10 bases outside the gene matches. CDR3 residues: CASSSPGTVPDTQYF. The CDR3 DNA reads TGTGCCAGCAGCTCACCCGGGACAGTCCCAGATACGCAGTATTTT.

This clonotype is medium-sized by share. This chain links TRBV4-1 with TRBJ2-1; D might be TRBD1 or TRBD2, each matching 5 bases. The CDR3 sequence is 15 residues long. From germline, CDR1 is MGHRA and CDR2 YSYEKL. V lost 1 base and J lost 0, with 7 bases in between. The CDR3 nucleotides read TGCGCCAGCAGCCAAGGGGGGAGCTCCTACAATGAGCAGTTCTTC. This codes for CASSQGGSSYNEQFF.

This clonotype is termed medium-sized. The chain couples TRBV12-3 or TRBV12-4 to TRBJ2-3; D ambiguous. The V end lost 0 bases, the J end lost 7 bases, and 14 bases lay between the germline ends. This CDR3 is built from 15 residues. The CDR3 nucleotides are TGTGCCAGCAGTTTAGCGGTTTCCCCGCTCCATACGCAGTATTTT. Translation gives CASSLAVSPLHTQYF.

The CDR3 is CASSQGRNTEAFF. The CDR3 DNA follows: TGTGCCAGCAGCCAAGGGCGGAACACTGAAGCTTTCTTT. J is TRBJ1-1 and V is TRBV3-1; D gene unclear. Trimming stripped 1 base from V and 1 base from J, with 4 bases between. This CDR3 is 13 amino acids long. In germline, CDR1 is LGHDT, CDR2 YNNKEL (reference sequence).

The sample holds one count of this clonotype. This chain links TRBV6-2 or TRBV6-3 with TRBJ1-5; D remains unclear. This CDR3 has 12 residues. CDR1 MNHEY and CDR2 SVGEGT come from the germline V gene. The germline V and J ends were trimmed by 6 bases and 7 bases, with 10 bases remaining between them. CDR3 residues: CASRSHEQPQHF. CDR3 coding DNA: TGTGCCAGCAGGAGCCACGAGCAGCCCCAGCATTTT.

This clonotype was detected many times. The chain links TRBV20-1 to TRBJ1-2, with D possibly TRBD1 on 6 matching bases. Germline V gene lookup returns CDR1 DFQATT and CDR2 SNEGSKA (reference sequence). This CDR3 has 13 amino acids. V was pared by 1 base and J by 8 bases, with 14 bases between. CDR3 DNA sequence: TGCAGTGCTAGAGTTTTGGGGGCGCGCGGCTACACCTTC. Amino acid sequence: CSARVLGARGYTF.

This CDR3 is CASSRTSGRNEQYF. For the CDR3, the DNA is TGTGCCAGCAGTCGGACTAGCGGGAGGAACGAGCAGTACTTC. The rearrangement links TRBV12-3 or TRBV12-4 to TRBJ2-7; 14 bases are shared with TRBD2. The CDR3 has 14 amino acids. V shed 5 bases, J shed 5 bases, and the junction held 2 bases outside the gene matches.

By its share, this clonotype is medium-sized. V usage is TRBV18 and J usage is TRBJ2-6, with a tentative D call TRBD1 (6 bases). The CDR3 contains 17 residues. The germline gives CDR1 KGHSH, CDR2 LQKENI. V was pared by 4 bases and J by 3 bases, with 16 bases between. CDR3 DNA sequence: TGTGCCAGCTCACTTCCAGGGGCTACGAGTGGGGCCAACGTCCTGACTTTC. Its translation: CASSLPGATSGANVLTF.

This clonotype occurred many times. CDR3 nucleotides: TGTGCCAGCAGTTTGGGGGCTACTTCCTCTGGAAACACCATATATTTT. Residues: CASSLGATSSGNTIYF. The chain links TRBV27 to TRBJ1-3; possibly TRBD1 for D (6 bases). The CDR3 is 16 amino acids. The germline CDR1 and CDR2 sequences are MNHEY and SMNVEV (reference sequence). The V gene lost 3 bases and the J gene lost 0 bases, with 12 bases spanning the gap.

V gene TRBV7-6 combines with J gene TRBJ2-3; 7 bases fit TRBD2. The V gene end was trimmed by 5 bases and the J gene end by 2 bases; junction bases not matched to a gene: 13. The length of the CDR3 is 17 residues. Germline V lookup: CDR1 SGHVS, CDR2 FNYEAQ. In DNA, the CDR3 is TGTGCCAGCAGCCGCCGGGCTCCGGGAGGAGTCACAGATACGCAGTATTTT. It yields the protein CASSRRAPGGVTDTQYF.

V is TRBV5-1 and J is TRBJ2-3; D not resolved. Germline V CDR1 and CDR2: SGHRS, YFSETQ. With 4 bases removed from V and 2 bases from J, the gap between germline ends came to 14 bases. The CDR3 has 15 residues. The CDR3 sequence is CASSRAWAHTDTQYF. CDR3 in DNA: TGCGCCAGCAGCCGCGCGTGGGCCCACACAGATACGCAGTATTTT.

The table lists this clonotype with a count of one. The genes are TRBV5-5 and TRBJ2-1, with 9 bases lining up with TRBD1. The CDR3 has 18 residues. Losses at the gene ends were 4 bases for V and 2 bases for J; bases not matched to a gene: 13. Germline CDR1 and CDR2: SGHKS and YYEKEE (reference sequence). The CDR3 DNA reads as TGTGCCAGCAGCCGGCGGACAGGGGTATTGGGTGCCTACAATGAGCAGTTCTTC. It yields the protein CASSRRTGVLGAYNEQFF.

This clonotype was picked up many times. The J gene is TRBJ2-7, the V gene TRBV20-1; D not resolved. CDR3 length equals 12 residues. The germline gives CDR1 DFQATT, CDR2 SNEGSKA (reference sequence). The CDR3 region is CSARGVGDEQYV. CDR3 DNA: TGCAGTGCCAGAGGCGTAGGCGACGAGCAGTACGTC.

This clonotype is categorized as medium-sized. The rearrangement uses TRBV12-5 and TRBJ1-3; D gene uncertain. In germline, CDR1 is LGHNT, CDR2 FRNRAP. V dropped 1 base and J dropped 2 bases, with 9 bases sitting between them. The CDR3 length is 15 residues. The CDR3 DNA sequence: TGTGCTAGTGGTTTGGAAGCGGTGGCTGGAAACACCATATATTTT. Its protein product is CASGLEAVAGNTIYF.

This clonotype ranks as medium-sized (0.01 to 0.1%). The genes are TRBV18 and TRBJ2-3; 15 bases align to TRBD2. This CDR3 comprises 17 residues. CDR1 is KGHSH, CDR2 LQKENI, per germline. With 3 bases clipped from V and 5 bases from J, the junction kept 6 bases outside the gene matches. As DNA, the CDR3 is TGTGCCAGCTCACCTGGACTAGCGGGGGGGCCGGGAGATACGCAGTATTTT. This sequence encodes CASSPGLAGGPGDTQYF.

This clonotype ranks as medium-sized (0.01 to 0.1%). V and J are TRBV11-2 and TRBJ2-1, with D uncertain. Germline CDR1 is SGHAT and CDR2 is FQNNGV. V was clipped by 3 bases and J by 5 bases, with 5 bases between them. CDR3 size: 12 residues. The CDR3 is CASSFGDNEQFF. In DNA, the CDR3 is TGTGCCAGCAGCTTTGGGGACAATGAGCAGTTCTTC.

By share, this clonotype counts as medium-sized. CDR3 sequence reads: CASSSTRTDNNYGYTF. The CDR3, as DNA: TGTGCCAGCAGCTCCACAAGGACAGACAATAACTATGGCTACACCTTC. The chain joins TRBV5-6 to TRBJ1-2; TRBD1 is a possible D gene (6 bases). CDR1 is SGHDT and CDR2 is YYEEEE in the germline V gene. Trimming took 3 bases from V and 1 from J, leaving 16 bases between them. The CDR3 has 16 amino acids.

J is TRBJ2-3 and V is TRBV15; 7 bases are shared with TRBD2. Trimming at V came to 0 bases and at J to 4 bases, leaving 7 bases not matched to a gene. The CDR3 runs to 16 residues. The germline gives CDR1 LNHNV, CDR2 YYDKDF (reference sequence). CDR3 DNA sequence: TGTGCCACCAGCAGAGATCGGGGGGTAGCGGCAGATACGCAGTATTTT. It encodes CATSRDRGVAADTQYF. The whole variable domain, filled in from reference TRBV15 and TRBJ2-3, reads DAMVIQNPRYQVTQFGKPVTLSCSQTLNHNVMYWYQQKSSQAPKLLFHYYDKDFNNEADTPDNFQSRRPNTSFCFLDIRSPGLGDTAMYLCATSRDRGVAADTQYFGPGTRLTVL.

The chain couples TRBV7-9 to TRBJ1-2; a possible D gene is TRBD1 (6 bases). Germline CDR1 SEHNR, CDR2 FQNEAQ (reference sequence). Trimming shortened V by 6 bases and J by 6 bases, and 17 bases separated the two germline ends. CDR3 length equals 14 residues. DNA for the CDR3: TGTGCCAGCAGGCCATATGGGGGGCCGGATGGCTACACCTTC. Translated: CASRPYGGPDGYTF. Full variable domain (outside the CDR3, taken from reference TRBV7-9 and TRBJ1-2): DTGVSQNPRHKITKRGQNVTFRCDPISEHNRLYWYRQTLGQGPEFLTYFQNEAQLEKSRLLSDRFSAERPKGSFSTLEIQRTEQGDSAMYLCASRPYGGPDGYTFGSGTRLTVV.

This clonotype is labeled medium-sized. V and J are TRBV20-1 and TRBJ2-5; no reliable D call. V lost 2 bases and J lost 5, with 6 bases in between. This CDR3 is built from 11 residues. Germline V gene lookup returns CDR1 DFQATT and CDR2 SNEGSKA (reference sequence). CDR3 sequence (DNA): TGCAGTGCTAGACATCTGGAGACCCAGTACTTC. Protein: CSARHLETQYF.

The chain combines TRBV29-1 with TRBJ2-3; either TRBD1 or TRBD2 may fit D (5 bases each). This CDR3 region has 18 residues. CDR1 is SQVTM and CDR2 is ANQGSEA in the germline V gene. Deletions cut 6 bases from V and 4 bases from J, with 29 bases between. Here the CDR3 DNA reads TGCAGCGTGAATCTCGTGATGGGGACCTCGCTCTTGGCAGATACGCAGTATTTT. Translated, it gives CSVNLVMGTSLLADTQYF.

Here the CDR3 DNA reads TGTGCCAGCAGCTTAGATAGCCGACAGGGGGCCGTCAATGAGCAGTTCTTC. It codes for CASSLDSRQGAVNEQFF. The J gene is TRBJ2-1, the V gene TRBV11-2; 10 bases line up with TRBD1. V gave up 0 bases and J gave up 6 bases; unmatched junction bases: 8. The CDR3 consists of 17 residues. The germline CDR1 and CDR2 sequences are SGHAT and FQNNGV.

Only one count was recorded for this clonotype. Here the CDR3 reads CASSLWFANYGYTF. The DNA of the CDR3 is TGTGCCAGCAGCTTGTGGTTCGCTAACTATGGCTACACCTTC. The chain combines TRBV5-4 with TRBJ1-2; D ambiguous. CDR3 size: 14 residues. Per germline, CDR1 SGHNT and CDR2 YYREEE (reference sequence). With 1 base removed from V and 0 bases from J, the gap between germline ends came to 7 bases.

The V gene is TRBV2, the J gene TRBJ1-1, with TRBD1 as a possible D gene (5 bases). V was trimmed by 5 bases and J by 4 bases, leaving 11 bases between them. From germline, CDR1 is SNHLY and CDR2 FYNNEI. CDR3 length equals 13 residues. The chain's CDR3 is CASSRDRTTEAFF. CDR3 in DNA: TGTGCCAGCAGTCGTGACAGAACCACTGAAGCTTTCTTT.

The rearrangement joins TRBV7-8 to TRBJ2-5, with D uncertain. The CDR3 totals 12 residues. CDR1 and CDR2 (germline): SGHVS, FQNEAQ. The ends were cut back, 4 bases at V and 5 bases at J, with 8 bases in the middle. The CDR3 DNA sequence: TGTGCCAGCAGCTCAGGACGGGAGACCCAGTACTTC. Protein product: CASSSGRETQYF.

This clonotype rates as medium-sized (0.01 to 0.1%). The rearrangement uses TRBV4-3 and TRBJ2-7; a possible D gene is TRBD2 (6 bases). The germline V gene has CDR1 LGHNA and CDR2 YSLEER. The CDR3 is 15 residues long. Trimming removed 0 bases from V and 3 bases from J, with 12 bases in between. CDR3: CASSQEEETSYEQYV. In DNA, the CDR3 is TGCGCCAGCAGCCAAGAAGAGGAGACTAGCTACGAGCAGTACGTC.

This chain links TRBV12-3 or TRBV12-4 with TRBJ2-7; TRBD1 matches at 12 bases. V was clipped by 5 bases and J by 5 bases; unmatched bases: 7. The CDR3 has 15 amino acids. The CDR3 sequence is CASSVRDRGLNEQYF. The DNA of the CDR3 is TGTGCCAGCAGTGTGCGGGACAGGGGGCTTAACGAGCAGTACTTC.

Within the sample, this clonotype is large. The chain has TRBV20-1 and TRBJ2-1, with TRBD1 identical over 8 bases. The CDR3 covers 14 residues. With V trimmed by 3 bases and J by 5 bases, 6 bases remained unmatched. The germline V gene encodes CDR1 DFQATT and CDR2 SNEGSKA (reference sequence). DNA of the CDR3: TGCAGTGCTAGCCAGGGGGCCGGGAACAATGAGCAGTTCTTC. It translates to CSASQGAGNNEQFF.

The chain joins TRBV5-1 to TRBJ2-5; TRBD1 matches at 7 bases. The germline gives CDR1 SGHRS, CDR2 YFSETQ. The V and J ends lost 4 bases and 0 bases, in that order; junction bases with no gene match: 6. The CDR3 contains 15 residues. The CDR3 sequence: CASSRRQGDQETQYF. CDR3 nucleotide sequence: TGCGCCAGCAGCCGGAGACAGGGCGACCAAGAGACCCAGTACTTC. The full variable domain, rest sourced from reference TRBV5-1 and TRBJ2-5, is KAGVTQTPRYLIKTRGQQVTLSCSPISGHRSVSWYQQTPGQGLQFLFEYFSETQRNKGNFPGRFSGRQFSNSRSEMNVSTLELGDSALYLCASSRRQGDQETQYFGPGTRLLVL.